Listed below are T cell receptor beta chains from one sample, sequenced in a study of T cell clones after liver transplantation. TCRdb keeps only in-frame clones here, not all; method: immunoSEQ multiplex PCR. The data hold around 76,000 clones, with around 80% observed a single time. Sequencing was performed on CD4+ T cells from blood, taken 12 months after liver transplant. The receptors originated from a human patient who received a liver transplant. Some T cells may have come from the graft donor. CDR3s include the opening cysteine and the closing phenylalanine or tryptophan. The D gene is left open where the match is weak. Not every row has a clone size; where given, it reads once, few, many or a size class.

CDR3 length	clone size	V gene	J gene	D gene	CDR3 DNA	CDR3 protein
13	.	TRBV9	TRBJ1-1	.	TGTGCCAGCAGCTTCACAGTGAACACTGAAGCTTTCTTT	CASSFTVNTEAFF
15	.	TRBV18	TRBJ1-3	TRBD1	TGTGCCAGCTCCGAGGATACAGGGGTTGGAAACACCATATATTTT	CASSEDTGVGNTIYF
15	.	TRBV5-1	TRBJ1-2	.	TGCGCCAGCAGCTTGTACTGGGACACAAACTATGGCTACACCTTC	CASSLYWDTNYGYTF
13	.	TRBV2	TRBJ2-7	.	TGTGCCAGCAAGGGCAGGGTGTTAACGGAGCAGTACTTC	CASKGRVLTEQYF
18	.	TRBV7-2	TRBJ2-4	TRBD2	TGTGCCAGCAGCTTCCGGACTAGCGGGGCGGGAGCCAAAAACATTCAGTACTTC	CASSFRTSGAGAKNIQYF
16	few	TRBV30	TRBJ2-1	.	TGTGCCTGGAGTTCCAGAAGAGGACTCTTGGACAATGAGCAGTTCTTC	CAWSSRRGLLDNEQFF
13	.	TRBV2	TRBJ2-7	.	TGTGCCAGCAGAGGCCGGGCTACCTACGAGCAGTACTTC	CASRGRATYEQYF
13	.	TRBV11-2	TRBJ1-2	.	TGTGCCAGCAGCTTAGTCACCGCCGATGGCTACACCTTC	CASSLVTADGYTF
13	.	TRBV7-9	TRBJ1-1	.	TGTGCCAGCAGCCCATACGGGGAGAGCGAAGCTTTCTTT	CASSPYGESEAFF
17	.	TRBV29-1	TRBJ2-4	TRBD1	TGCAGCGTTGAAGGCAGGGGGCCGCTAGGCGCCAAAAACATTCAGTACTTC	CSVEGRGPLGAKNIQYF
16	.	TRBV4-1	TRBJ1-1	.	TGCGCCAGCAGCCAAGTAGCGGCAGGGGCGGGTACTGAAGCTTTCTTT	CASSQVAAGAGTEAFF
14	.	TRBV4-2	TRBJ1-2	.	TGTGCCAGCAGCCAAGATCACAGGAGGGATGGCTACACCTTC	CASSQDHRRDGYTF
14	.	TRBV29-1	TRBJ2-7	TRBD1	TGCAGCGTTGATGGCCAGGGGGCGCGAGACGAGCAGTACTTC	CSVDGQGARDEQYF
14	.	TRBV10-3	TRBJ1-2	TRBD1	TGTGCCATCAGGGGTGAGGTGTCAGGGGGTGGCTACACCTTC	CAIRGEVSGGGYTF
14	.	TRBV9	TRBJ2-3	TRBD2	TGTGCCAGCAGCGTAGTGGTTAGCGGGGCTACGCAGTATTTT	CASSVVVSGATQYF
13	few	TRBV5-1	TRBJ2-1	.	TGCGCCAGCAGCGCAGACCCGGACAATGAGCAGTTCTTC	CASSADPDNEQFF
15	.	TRBV7-8	TRBJ2-7	TRBD1	TGTGCCAGCAGCCCGGACAGGGCCCTACATATTGAGCAGTACTTC	CASSPDRALHIEQYF
14	.	TRBV6-5	TRBJ2-7	TRBD1	TGTGCCAGCAGTTATGACAGGGGAATGGGCGAGCAGTACTTC	CASSYDRGMGEQYF
14	.	TRBV6-5	TRBJ1-4	.	TGTGCCAGCAGTCACGGGGGGACTAATGAAAAACTGTTTTTT	CASSHGGTNEKLFF
14	.	TRBV28	TRBJ1-3	TRBD1	TGTGCCAGCGACGGACAGGACTCTGGAAACACCATATATTTT	CASDGQDSGNTIYF
11	few	TRBV6-1	TRBJ2-1	.	TGTGCCAGCACTTTCTTTAGTGAGCAGTTCTTC	CASTFFSEQFF
17	.	TRBV5-1	TRBJ1-1	.	TGCGCCAGCCGATACTCTATGGGGGCATCCGGGAACACTGAAGCTTTCTTT	CASRYSMGASGNTEAFF
14	.	TRBV19	TRBJ2-5	TRBD2	TGTGCCAGTAAAAGCGGGAGCCCGGAGGAGACCCAGTACTTC	CASKSGSPEETQYF
15	.	TRBV27	TRBJ1-2	TRBD1	TGTGCCAGCAGTCCCCGGACAGGCCCTAACTATGGCTACACCTTC	CASSPRTGPNYGYTF
11	few	TRBV18	TRBJ2-7	.	TGTGCCAGCTCCCCCGGACAGGAGCAGTACTTC	CASSPGQEQYF
15	medium-sized	TRBV5-5	TRBJ1-4	.	TGTGCCAGCAGCTTGGTAATGCGTTCTAATGAAAAACTGTTTTTT	CASSLVMRSNEKLFF
14	.	TRBV18	TRBJ2-7	.	TGTGCCAGCTCAACGGGACTCACCTCATACGAGCAGTACTTC	CASSTGLTSYEQYF
15	.	TRBV5-6	TRBJ1-4	TRBD1	TGTGCCAGCAGCTTGGCCGGGACAGGGGTCGAAAAACTGTTTTTT	CASSLAGTGVEKLFF
12	.	TRBV28	TRBJ1-6	.	TGTGCCAGCGCGGGCCAGGGCTCACCCCTCCACTTT	CASAGQGSPLHF
15	.	TRBV2	TRBJ1-5	.	TGTGCCAGCAGTGAGGCGTCAGTGGCGAATCAGCCCCAGCATTTT	CASSEASVANQPQHF